Below are 27 T cell receptor beta chains sequenced from a single sample in a study of blood T cells in healthy people across ages. PCR was performed a second time for roughly 7 to 12 cycles using a sample-barcoded 5' primer and a J-beta primer mix. Each CDR3 protein is one row after TCRdb ran MiXCR on the 5' RACE reads. Among 1,100,000 or so distinct CDR3 sequences, 35% to 50% were seen once, and the ten largest hold under 20%. The sample comprised blood. The receptors were sampled from an older woman in good health.

This chain uses TRBV7-9 with TRBJ2-5; TRBD2 aligns across 14 bases. Germline V gene sequence: CDR1 SEHNR, CDR2 FQNEAQ (reference sequence). Trimming at V came to 5 bases and at J to 2 bases, leaving 13 bases not matched to a gene. The CDR3 is made up of 19 amino acids. CDR3 residues: CASSQPGLAGGRWQETQYF. CDR3 coding DNA: TGTGCCAGCAGCCAGCCAGGACTAGCGGGAGGACGTTGGCAAGAGACCCAGTACTTC.

V usage is TRBV6-1 and J usage is TRBJ2-3, with 7 bases aligning to TRBD1. The germline gives CDR1 MNHNS, CDR2 SASEGT. CDR3 length: 17 residues. The J segment lost 2 bases and the V segment lost 6 bases, leaving 14 bases of the junction unmatched. The CDR3 region is CASRQGDSMRITDTQYF. CDR3 DNA sequence: TGTGCCAGCAGGCAGGGGGACAGTATGAGGATCACAGATACGCAGTATTTT.

This sequence joins TRBV5-1 and TRBJ2-1; D is tentatively TRBD1 or TRBD2 (5 bases each). CDR3 length: 14 residues. The V gene's germline CDR1 is SGHRS and CDR2 YFSETQ. The V end was cut by 5 bases, the J end by 9 bases, with 18 bases between. CDR3 in amino acids: CASSFRDGDVEQFF. The CDR3 DNA follows: TGCGCCAGCAGTTTTCGGGACGGGGACGTTGAGCAGTTCTTC.

This clonotype was counted between two and nine times. The V and J genes are TRBV3-1 and TRBJ2-7; 8 bases align to TRBD2. Germline CDR1 reads LGHDT; CDR2 reads YNNKEL (reference sequence). The CDR3 is 16 amino acids. Trimming removed 1 base from V and 3 bases from J; junction bases left unmatched: 8. The chain's CDR3 is CASSQVGERGNYEQYF. CDR3 nucleotide sequence: TGTGCCAGCAGCCAAGTCGGGGAGCGGGGGAACTACGAGCAGTACTTC.

This chain uses TRBV5-6 with TRBJ2-4, with 8 bases fitting TRBD1. Matching the DNA end better, TRBJ2-7 makes the J call doubtful. There are 13 residues in the CDR3. The germline CDR1 and CDR2 sequences are SGHDT and YYEEEE. CDR3 protein: CASTTGVEYEQYF. In DNA form, the CDR3 reads TGTGCCAGTACGACAGGGGTTGAGTACGAGCAGTACTTC.

As for this clonotype: A junction boundary mismatches the germline segment, possibly from a read error. The chain joins TRBV7-9 to TRBJ2-4; 10 nucleotides match TRBD2. The tail of the sequence fits TRBJ2-7 better, so the J call may be wrong. The CDR3 loop spans 15 amino acids. The germline CDR1 and CDR2 sequences are SEHNR and FQNEAQ (reference sequence). The DNA for the CDR3 is TGTCCCAGCAGCTTAGTGGCTAGCGGGAGCTACGAGCAGTACTTC. Protein product: CPSSLVASGSYEQYF.

V usage is TRBV27 and J usage is TRBJ2-2, with 9 bases that match TRBD2. The germline V gene encodes CDR1 MNHEY and CDR2 SMNVEV (reference sequence). V dropped 3 bases and J dropped 3; count of bases not matched to a gene: 14. The CDR3 sequence is 19 residues long. The CDR3 DNA follows: TGTGCCAGCAGTTTGGGGAATAGCGGGAGAAGTATGGACACCGGGGAGCTGTTTTTT. Its protein is CASSLGNSGRSMDTGELFF.

This clonotype came up many times. The rearrangement joins TRBV27 to TRBJ2-7; 10 positions match TRBD2. Trimming cost V 7 bases and J 0 bases; bases outside gene matches: 9. Germline V gene data show CDR1 as MNHEY and CDR2 as SMNVEV (reference sequence). CDR3 length: 16 amino acids. The CDR3 loop is CASIGASGRTSYEQYF. CDR3 in DNA: TGTGCCAGCATCGGGGCTAGCGGGAGAACCTCCTACGAGCAGTACTTC.

The V call is TRBV7-6, the J call TRBJ2-5, with D hard to call. From germline, CDR1 is SGHVS and CDR2 FNYEAQ. The CDR3 loop spans 13 amino acids. Trimming stripped 1 base from V and 5 bases from J, with 8 bases between. The CDR3 protein is CASSLVFAETQYF. Written as DNA, the CDR3 is TGTGCCAGCAGCTTAGTCTTTGCGGAGACCCAGTACTTC.

About this clonotype: A junction boundary mismatches the germline segment, possibly from a read error. This rearrangement joins TRBV18 to TRBJ2-7; possibly TRBD1 or TRBD2 for D (5 bases each). The CDR3 is 15 amino acids. Germline V gene data show CDR1 as KGHSH and CDR2 as LQKENI. CDR3 sequence (DNA): TGTGCCAGCTCACTTCGTGAGGGGAGCTCCGACGAGCAGTACTTC. Its protein is CASSLREGSSDEQYF.

This clonotype was seen a handful of times. The chain couples TRBV12-5 to TRBJ2-2; TRBD2 matches at 7 bases. V gave up 0 bases and J gave up 1 base; unmatched junction bases: 5. Germline V gives CDR1 LGHNT, CDR2 FRNRAP. CDR3 length equals 17 residues. CDR3 DNA: TGTGCTAGTGGTTTGGTCTTTAGCGGGCTGAACACCGGGGAGCTGTTTTTT. Translating it yields CASGLVFSGLNTGELFF.

The genes are TRBV15 and TRBJ1-6; D perhaps matches TRBD1 (5 bases). The germline V and J ends were trimmed by 5 bases and 9 bases, with 17 bases remaining between them. Germline lookup yields CDR1 LNHNV and CDR2 YYDKDF (reference sequence). The CDR3 loop spans 15 amino acids. CDR3 sequence reads: CATSQAGDGSSPLHF. CDR3 nucleotide sequence: TGTGCCACCAGCCAGGCGGGGGACGGTAGTTCACCCCTCCACTTT.

The V gene is TRBV20-1, the J gene TRBJ1-1; the D gene is possibly TRBD1 (5 bases). The V end was cut by 6 bases, the J end by 0 bases, with 14 bases between. Germline assignment: CDR1 DFQATT and CDR2 SNEGSKA (reference sequence). The CDR3 totals 14 residues. The CDR3 here is CSAGHRLLNTEAFF. The CDR3 DNA reads as TGCAGTGCCGGACACCGCCTACTGAACACTGAAGCTTTCTTT.

This chain connects TRBV15 to TRBJ2-1; 10 bases line up with TRBD2. V lost 0 bases, J lost 10 bases, and 12 bases stayed unmatched. The CDR3 totals 17 residues. Germline V gives CDR1 LNHNV, CDR2 YYDKDF (reference sequence). CDR3 in amino acids: CATSRDMISGRAREQFF. As DNA, the CDR3 is TGTGCCACCAGCAGAGATATGATAAGCGGGAGGGCCAGAGAGCAGTTCTTC.

This clonotype was counted a few times. The chain is built from TRBV28 and TRBJ2-4; a possible D gene is TRBD1 (7 bases). In germline, CDR1 is MDHEN, CDR2 SYDVKM. This CDR3 has 16 residues. The V end lost 1 base, the J end lost 6 bases, and 16 bases lay between the germline ends. The CDR3 protein is CASSLSMAGGLNIQYF. DNA of the CDR3: TGTGCCAGCAGTTTATCAATGGCAGGGGGGTTAAACATTCAGTACTTC. The whole variable domain, filled in from reference TRBV28 and TRBJ2-4, reads DVKVTQSSRYLVKRTGEKVFLECVQDMDHENMFWYRQDPGLGLRLIYFSYDVKMKEKGDIPEGYSVSREKKERFSLILESASTNQTSMYLCASSLSMAGGLNIQYFGAGTRLSVL.

This clonotype has more than one count but fewer than ten. The V call is TRBV6-5, the J call TRBJ2-5, with D unresolved. The germline gives CDR1 MNHEY, CDR2 SVGAGI. There are 15 residues in the CDR3. Deletions cut 4 bases from V and 1 base from J, with 13 bases between. This chain's CDR3 is CASSSPSVSQETQYF. CDR3 nucleotide sequence: TGTGCCAGCAGTTCTCCCTCAGTGTCCCAAGAGACCCAGTACTTC.

This clonotype was observed a handful of times. The chain couples TRBV7-2 to TRBJ2-4; tentatively, D is TRBD1 (6 bases). The CDR3 totals 17 residues. The germline V and J ends were trimmed by 1 base and 0 bases, with 13 bases remaining between them. Germline V lookup: CDR1 SGHTA, CDR2 FQGNSA. CDR3 bases: TGTGCCAGCAGCTTAGTGGGAACAGGGTTAGCCAAAAACATTCAGTACTTC. Translating it yields CASSLVGTGLAKNIQYF.

The chain carries TRBV6-5 and TRBJ2-7; 7 bases are a match to TRBD2. The CDR3 contains 15 residues. CDR1 MNHEY and CDR2 SVGAGI come from the germline V gene. The ends lost 8 bases at V and 1 base at J; junction bases unmatched: 11. CDR3 protein: CASGRPSGESYEQYF. The CDR3 DNA reads TGTGCCAGCGGTCGCCCAAGCGGGGAGTCCTACGAGCAGTACTTC.

The chain combines TRBV20-1 with TRBJ2-5; D remains unclear. Germline V gene data show CDR1 as DFQATT and CDR2 as SNEGSKA (reference sequence). The CDR3 runs to 17 residues. Trimming removed 1 base at V and 11 bases at J, with 29 bases between. The CDR3 DNA reads as TGCAGTGCTAGAGTAAACGCCGAGGTCGAGTATAAGAATGAGCAGTACTTC. Its protein is CSARVNAEVEYKNEQYF.

This chain connects TRBV5-1 to TRBJ1-6; TRBD1 matches at 8 bases. J gave up 4 bases and V 4 bases, and 10 bases lay outside the gene matches. The V gene's germline CDR1 is SGHRS and CDR2 YFSETQ. The CDR3 extends over 17 amino acids. CDR3 amino acids: CASSEADRVIYNSPLHF. CDR3 DNA: TGCGCCAGCAGCGAAGCGGACAGGGTTATTTATAATTCACCCCTCCACTTT.

This chain connects TRBV4-1 to TRBJ2-3; 7 positions agree with TRBD1. This CDR3 comprises 21 residues. With 2 bases clipped from V and 0 bases from J, the junction kept 20 bases outside the gene matches. Looked up from germline, CDR1 is MGHRA and CDR2 is YSYEKL. CDR3 DNA: TGCGCCAGCAGCCAAACCTCGAATTTAGGGGGCGCGCCCCTTAGCACAGATACGCAGTATTTT. Translated: CASSQTSNLGGAPLSTDTQYF.

V and J are TRBV6-5 and TRBJ2-1, with D tentatively TRBD1 (6 bases). V was shortened by 1 base and J by 0 bases, with 13 bases between the two germline ends. CDR3 length equals 17 residues. The germline gives CDR1 MNHEY, CDR2 SVGAGI. The CDR3 sequence: CASSYYTTGSSYNEQFF. CDR3 nucleotides: TGTGCCAGCAGTTACTACACTACAGGGAGCTCCTACAATGAGCAGTTCTTC.

The rearrangement uses TRBV7-2 and TRBJ2-3, with a possible D match to TRBD2 (5 bases). This CDR3 region has 15 residues. The germline V and J ends were trimmed by 2 bases and 2 bases, with 11 bases remaining between them. The germline V gene has CDR1 SGHTA and CDR2 FQGNSA. The DNA for the CDR3 is TGTGCCAGCAGCTTACTGCGGGCGGACACAGATACGCAGTATTTT. The encoded protein is CASSLLRADTDTQYF.

The chain recombines TRBV6-5 with TRBJ2-5, with D possibly matching TRBD1 (6 bases). The end of the DNA is better explained by TRBJ2-7, so the J call may be wrong. The germline CDR1 and CDR2 sequences are MNHEY and SVGAGI. CDR3 length equals 18 residues. The DNA of the CDR3 is TGTGCCAGCAGTTACTCCACTCACCGGGACACGGCTCGCTACGAGCAGTACTTC. Translation: CASSYSTHRDTARYEQYF.

The chain has TRBV11-1 and TRBJ2-1; D not resolved. The CDR3 is made up of 14 amino acids. Germline CDR1 SGHAT, CDR2 FQDESV (reference sequence). The V end lost 0 bases, the J end lost 3 bases, and 6 bases lay between the germline ends. The CDR3 nucleotides are TGTGCCAGCAGCTTAGCGGCCCTCTACAATGAGCAGTTCTTC. Protein product: CASSLAALYNEQFF.

The chain links TRBV27 to TRBJ1-6; TRBD1 is a possible D gene (5 bases). CDR1 MNHEY and CDR2 SMNVEV come from the germline V gene (reference sequence). Trimming stripped 3 bases from V and 10 bases from J, with 16 bases between. This CDR3 is built from 15 residues. The CDR3 loop reads CASSFPDPAGSPLHF. CDR3 sequence (DNA): TGTGCCAGCAGTTTCCCGGACCCGGCAGGGTCACCCCTCCACTTT.

The rearrangement joins TRBV7-8 to TRBJ2-3; no definite D call. Germline values: CDR1 SGHVS, CDR2 FQNEAQ. The CDR3 is 16 amino acids. V was pared by 5 bases and J by 6 bases, with 21 bases between. CDR3 region: CASSPDVAVKADTQYF. As DNA, the CDR3 is TGTGCCAGCAGCCCGGATGTGGCAGTAAAGGCGGATACGCAGTATTTT. Filled out from reference TRBV7-8 and TRBJ2-3, the complete variable domain reads GAGVSQSPRYKVAKRGQDVALRCDPISGHVSLFWYQQALGQGPEFLTYFQNEAQLDKSGLPSDRFFAERPEGSVSTLKIQRTQQEDSAVYLCASSPDVAVKADTQYFGPGTRLTVL.